Listed below are T cell receptor beta chains from one sample, sequenced in a study of T cell repertoires in cytomegalovirus infection. Their cognate antigens are unknown. MiXCR was run by TCRdb on the reads, yielding one entry per CDR3 protein. The data contain around 900,000 distinct CDR3 sequences, around a third of them singletons. Sample: cultured CD8+ T cells from PBMCs, taken from culture after CMV antigen stimulation. The source is a human donor in good health (CMV status not recorded). Some clones in this sample may be carry-over from other donors' samples. CDR3s include the opening cysteine and the closing phenylalanine or tryptophan. Fields, in order: clone size, V gene, D gene, J gene, CDR3 DNA, CDR3 protein. A D gene is named only where the DNA matches it firmly. Clone size is stated in some rows and not others, as once, few, many or a class when expanded.

>few|TRBV10-3|TRBD2|TRBJ2-7
TGTGCCATCAGTCGGACTAGCGGGGCGTCCTACGAGCAGTACTTC
CAISRTSGASYEQYF
>many|TRBV4-1|-|TRBJ1-1
TGCGCCAGCAGCCAAGATCACCCCACTGAAGCTTTCTTT
CASSQDHPTEAFF
>few|TRBV11-2|-|TRBJ2-6
TGTGCCAGCAGAGATACAGGTTCTGGGGCCAACGTCCTGACTTTC
CASRDTGSGANVLTF
>few|TRBV6-1|-|TRBJ2-7
TGTGCCAGCAGCATGACGAGTAACTACGAGCAGTACTTC
CASSMTSNYEQYF
>-|TRBV6-1|-|TRBJ2-5
TGTGCCAGCAGCGCCTTGCAGCGGGAGACCCAGTACTTC
CASSALQRETQYF
>-|TRBV7-9|TRBD1|TRBJ2-7
TGTGCCAGCAGCCCTTCGACAGGGTTCAGCTCCTACGAGCAGTACTTC
CASSPSTGFSSYEQYF
>many|TRBV4-1|-|TRBJ1-1
TGCGCCAGCAGCCAGACCCACCTACAGGGCAAATCACCAATGGTCATTGAAGCTTTCTTT
CASSQTHLQGKSPMVIEAFF
>-|TRBV6-6|TRBD1|TRBJ1-5
TGTGCCAGCAGTTACTCGAATCGAGGGGGCTATCAGCCCCAGCATTTT
CASSYSNRGGYQPQHF
>many|TRBV7-8|-|TRBJ1-2
TGTGCCAGCAGCTTACCAGGGGCCTATGGCTACACCTTC
CASSLPGAYGYTF
>few|TRBV28|-|TRBJ2-5
TGTGCCAGCCACAGGGCCGGGATGGGGGAGACCCAGTACTTC
CASHRAGMGETQYF
>-|TRBV7-6|-|TRBJ1-4
TGTGCCAGCAGCTTCTCTACAGAAAAACTGTTTTTT
CASSFSTEKLFF
>many|TRBV7-2|-|TRBJ1-2
TGTGCCAGCAGCTTAGCGGTCCCGACAGTTCCGTATGGCTACACCTTC
CASSLAVPTVPYGYTF
>-|TRBV9|-|TRBJ2-1
TGTGCCAGCAGCGTAACGGGCTCCTACAATGAGCAGTTCTTC
CASSVTGSYNEQFF
>-|TRBV25-1|-|TRBJ1-1
TGTGCCAGCAGTGAATATTTGGGAACCCAGAACACTGAAGCTTTCTTT
CASSEYLGTQNTEAFF
>many|TRBV5-4|-|TRBJ2-7
TGTGCCAGCAGCGGTGGAGGATACGAGCAGTACTTC
CASSGGGYEQYF
>few|TRBV7-6|TRBD1|TRBJ2-1
TGTGCCAGCAGCTCTTCAACCACCGACAGGGATTCCCACAATGAGCAGTTCTTC
CASSSSTTDRDSHNEQFF
>few|TRBV10-3|-|TRBJ1-1
TGTGCCAGTCAACAGGGAGAGAACACTGAAGCTTTCTTT
CASQQGENTEAFF
>-|TRBV5-1|TRBD2|TRBJ2-3
TGCGCCAGCATCCCCGGGAGTGCGCCGGGACTAGCGGGGGGCCCTCCAGATACGCAGTATTTT
CASIPGSAPGLAGGPPDTQYF
>-|TRBV6-5|-|TRBJ1-2
TGTGCCAGCAGTTACGGGGAAATGAACTATGGCTACACCTTC
CASSYGEMNYGYTF
>many|TRBV7-8|-|TRBJ2-7
TGTGCCAGCAGCCCCTCCCTGGAGCAGTACTTC
CASSPSLEQYF
>few|TRBV7-9|-|TRBJ2-1
TGTGCCAGCAGCTTGGGAAACGGTGAGCAGTTCTTC
CASSLGNGEQFF
>-|TRBV7-8|-|TRBJ2-7
TGTGCCAGCAGCTTCGGAGCGGATAGGTACTTC
CASSFGADRYF
>-|TRBV15|-|TRBJ2-1
TGTGCCACCAGCAGAGGTCGGCAGCCGATCTACAATGAGCAGTTCTTC
CATSRGRQPIYNEQFF
>few|TRBV7-6|-|TRBJ2-1
TGTGCCAGCAGCGTGACAGAGAATGAGCAGTTCTTC
CASSVTENEQFF
>-|TRBV4-2|TRBD2|TRBJ2-1
TGTGCCAGCAGCCAACCCGGGACTAGCTCTGATGAGCAGTTCTTC
CASSQPGTSSDEQFF
>few|TRBV6-1|-|TRBJ1-1
TGTGCCAGCAGACCAGGTCCTGAAGCTTTCTTT
CASRPGPEAFF
>-|TRBV5-6|-|TRBJ1-1
TGTGCCAGCAGCTGGGGGACGTTCCGGACTGAAGCTTTCTTT
CASSWGTFRTEAFF
>-|TRBV14|-|TRBJ1-1
TGTGCCAGCAGCCAAGATATCGAGAACGGTGAAGCTTTCTTT
CASSQDIENGEAFF
>-|TRBV6-1|-|TRBJ2-7
TGTGCCAGCAGTCTAGCCTCAGGGGTCCTTTCCTACGAGCAGTACTTC
CASSLASGVLSYEQYF
>-|TRBV28|-|TRBJ2-3
TGTGCCAGCAAGAAGAGTAGAAGAGATACGCAGTATTTT
CASKKSRRDTQYF
>many|TRBV6-1|-|TRBJ2-1
TGTGCCAGCAGTGAAATAAGGGGTACCTACAATGAGCAGTTCTTC
CASSEIRGTYNEQFF
>-|TRBV19|TRBD1|TRBJ1-5
TGTGCCAGCCTAGACAGGGGCGGTCAGCCCCAGCATTTT
CASLDRGGQPQHF
>-|TRBV18|-|TRBJ1-2
TGTGCCAGCTCACCTGGCGGAAACTACACCTTC
CASSPGGNYTF
>few|TRBV7-9|TRBD2|TRBJ2-7
TGTGCCAGCAGCTTCCGCGGGGGTCAGAGCTCCTACGAGCAGTACTTC
CASSFRGGQSSYEQYF
>many|TRBV7-2|-|TRBJ1-2
TGTGCCAGCAGCCCTTCAGGAGACCCTCTTAACTATGGCTACACCTTC
CASSPSGDPLNYGYTF
>many|TRBV7-6|-|TRBJ2-3
TGTGCCAGCAGCTTAACCGGGGACACAGATACGCAGTATTTT
CASSLTGDTDTQYF
>-|TRBV6-5|TRBD2|TRBJ2-7
TGTGCCAGCATCACTAAGCGGGGGGGCTCCTACGAGCAGTACTTC
CASITKRGGSYEQYF
>-|TRBV5-1|-|TRBJ2-1
TGCGCCAGCAGCTCCGACCTTTCTACGGATGAGCAGTTCTTC
CASSSDLSTDEQFF
>-|TRBV7-6|-|TRBJ1-1
TGTGCCAGCAGCTTAGACGTCGGCCAGGAAGCTTTCTTT
CASSLDVGQEAFF
>many|TRBV7-8|-|TRBJ1-4
TGTGCCAGCAGCTTGACAGCTCTTAATGAAAAACTGTTTTTT
CASSLTALNEKLFF
>-|TRBV7-4|TRBD1|TRBJ1-2
TGTGCCAGCAGCTTAGCGGACAGGGAATTCGATGGCTACACCTTC
CASSLADREFDGYTF
>-|TRBV29-1|TRBD1|TRBJ2-7
TGCAGCGCCCATGGACAGGCGACATCCTACGAGCAGTACTTC
CSAHGQATSYEQYF
>few|TRBV6-5|TRBD2|TRBJ2-1
TGTGCCAGCAGTTACTTCACTACTAGCGGGGGGACGTCCGAAGGCAATGAGCAGTTCTTC
CASSYFTTSGGTSEGNEQFF
>-|TRBV5-5|TRBD2|TRBJ2-2
TGTGCCAGCAGCTTCGGGGAGGGCACCGGGGAGCTGTTTTTT
CASSFGEGTGELFF
>-|TRBV14|-|TRBJ2-5
TGTGCCAGCAGCCAAGATTGGGACGGGGAGACCCAGTACTTC
CASSQDWDGETQYF
>-|TRBV27|-|TRBJ1-3
TGTGCCAGCAGCGGTGGACTGTACGGAAACACCATATATTTT
CASSGGLYGNTIYF
>-|TRBV27|-|TRBJ2-3
TGTGCCAGCAGTCACGGAGGAGATACGCAGTATTTT
CASSHGGDTQYF
>few|TRBV6-5|TRBD1|TRBJ1-4
TGTGCCAGCAGGGGATCTCAGACAGGGGAGTATGAAAAACTGTTTTTT
CASRGSQTGEYEKLFF
>-|TRBV20-1|TRBD1|TRBJ2-7
TGCAGTGCTGGCCCGGGACAGGGTCTCTACGAGCAGTACTTC
CSAGPGQGLYEQYF
>-|TRBV19|-|TRBJ2-2
TGTGCCAGTAGTATAAGCGCCGGGGAGCTGTTTTTT
CASSISAGELFF
>many|TRBV12-3/TRBV12-4|TRBD1|TRBJ1-2
TGTGCCAGCAGTTTTCAGGGGGCTGGGGACTATGGCTACACCTTC
CASSFQGAGDYGYTF
>many|TRBV6-5|-|TRBJ2-3
TGTGCCAGCAGCTACTCTAGCACAGATACGCAGTATTTT
CASSYSSTDTQYF
>-|TRBV7-8|-|TRBJ2-5
TGTGCCAGCACCACATTGTACCAAGAGACCCAGTACTTC
CASTTLYQETQYF
>few|TRBV28|-|TRBJ1-3
TGTGCCAGCAGTTTATGGGGCTCGGGGCTCGGAAACACCATATATTTT
CASSLWGSGLGNTIYF